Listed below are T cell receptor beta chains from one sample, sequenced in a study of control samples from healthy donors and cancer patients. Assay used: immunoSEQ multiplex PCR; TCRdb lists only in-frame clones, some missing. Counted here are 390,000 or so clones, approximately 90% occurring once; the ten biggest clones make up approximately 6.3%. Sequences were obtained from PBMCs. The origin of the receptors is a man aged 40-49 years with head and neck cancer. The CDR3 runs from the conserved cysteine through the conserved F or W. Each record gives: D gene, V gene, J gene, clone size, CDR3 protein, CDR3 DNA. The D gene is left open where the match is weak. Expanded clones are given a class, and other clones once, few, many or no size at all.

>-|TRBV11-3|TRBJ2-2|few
CASSLTAANTGELFF
TGTGCCAGCAGCTTAACAGCTGCGAACACCGGGGAGCTGTTTTTT
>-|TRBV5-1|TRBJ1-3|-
CASSSGRTGNTIYF
TGCGCCAGCAGCTCGGGGAGGACTGGAAACACCATATATTTT
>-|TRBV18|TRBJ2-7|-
CASSPAGTISYEQYF
TGTGCCAGCTCACCGGCCGGGACCATCTCCTACGAGCAGTACTTC
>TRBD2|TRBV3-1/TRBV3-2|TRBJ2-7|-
CASSQKPGLGSEQYF
TGTGCCAGCAGCCAAAAACCGGGACTAGGCTCTGAGCAGTACTTC
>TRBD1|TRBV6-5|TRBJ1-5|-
CASRGQGNQPQHF
TGTGCCAGCAGGGGACAGGGGAATCAGCCCCAGCATTTT
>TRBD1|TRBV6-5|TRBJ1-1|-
CASRRGTGKAFF
TGTGCCAGCAGGCGTGGGACAGGGAAAGCTTTCTTT
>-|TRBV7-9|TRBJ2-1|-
CASSSTNGTPGPNEQFF
TGTGCCAGCAGCTCCACGAACGGGACACCCGGTCCCAATGAGCAGTTCTTC
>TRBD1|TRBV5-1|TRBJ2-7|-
CASSPGQGVYEQYF
TGCGCCAGCAGCCCAGGACAGGGGGTCTACGAGCAGTACTTC
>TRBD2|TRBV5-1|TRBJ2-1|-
CASSLSSGGYNEQFF
TGCGCCAGCAGCTTGTCTAGCGGGGGATACAATGAGCAGTTCTTC
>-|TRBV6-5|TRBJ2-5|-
CASSTEGPRIRTQYF
TGTGCCAGCAGTACCGAGGGACCCCGAATTCGGACCCAGTACTTC
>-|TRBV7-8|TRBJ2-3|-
CASRVRDTYTDTQYF
TGTGCCAGCAGAGTCCGGGACACCTACACAGATACGCAGTATTTT
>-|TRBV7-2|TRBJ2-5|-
CASSLGHETQYF
TGTGCCAGCAGCTTGGGACACGAGACCCAGTACTTC
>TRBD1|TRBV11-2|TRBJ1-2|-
CASSPTTGTGGYTF
TGTGCCAGCAGCCCAACTACAGGGACAGGCGGCTACACCTTC
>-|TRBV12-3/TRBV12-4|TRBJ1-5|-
CASSFGDQPQHF
TGTGCCAGCAGTTTCGGGGATCAGCCCCAGCATTTT
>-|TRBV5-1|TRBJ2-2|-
CASRGNTGELFF
TGCGCCAGCCGGGGGAACACCGGGGAGCTGTTTTTT
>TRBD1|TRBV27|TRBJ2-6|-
CASSLDRGWVGANVLTF
TGTGCCAGCAGTTTAGACAGGGGCTGGGTAGGGGCCAACGTCCTGACTTTC
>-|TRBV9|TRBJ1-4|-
CASTPFQGPNEKLFF
TGTGCCAGCACCCCATTCCAGGGACCTAATGAAAAACTGTTTTTT
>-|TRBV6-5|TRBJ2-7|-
CASSSTEYEQYF
TGTGCCAGCAGTTCGACAGAGTACGAGCAGTACTTC
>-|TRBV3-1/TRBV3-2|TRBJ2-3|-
CASSQDREDTQYF
TGTGCCAGCAGCCAAGATAGGGAGGATACGCAGTATTTT
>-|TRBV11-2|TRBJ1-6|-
CASSLQGPNSPLHF
TGTGCCAGCAGCTTACAGGGGCCTAATTCACCCCTCCACTTT
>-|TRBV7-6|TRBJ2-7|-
CASSLSAQVSYEQYF
TGTGCCAGCAGCTTATCGGCACAGGTATCCTACGAGCAGTACTTC
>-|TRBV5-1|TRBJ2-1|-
CASTLGGTSYNEQFF
TGCGCCAGCACCTTGGGGGGTACCTCCTACAATGAGCAGTTCTTC
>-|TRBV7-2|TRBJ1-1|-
CASSLVGGAATEAFF
TGTGCCAGCAGCTTAGTGGGGGGGGCCGCGACTGAAGCTTTCTTT
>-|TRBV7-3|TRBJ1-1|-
CASSLNGRNTEAFF
TGTGCCAGCAGCTTAAATGGTCGGAACACTGAAGCTTTCTTT
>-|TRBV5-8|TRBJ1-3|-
CASSNPRKGVAGNTIYF
TGTGCCAGCAGCAACCCCCGGAAGGGGGTTGCTGGAAACACCATATATTTT
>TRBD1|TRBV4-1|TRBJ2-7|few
CASSQPGQGYEQYF
TGCGCCAGCAGCCAACCGGGACAGGGGTACGAGCAGTACTTC
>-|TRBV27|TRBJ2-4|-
CASSLTDPLGIQYF
TGTGCCAGCAGTTTGACCGACCCCCTAGGCATTCAGTACTTC
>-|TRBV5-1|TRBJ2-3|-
CASSGTGADTQYF
TGCGCCAGCAGCGGAACGGGGGCCGATACGCAGTATTTT
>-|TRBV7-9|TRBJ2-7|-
CASSPPPPGPMYEQYF
TGTGCCAGCAGCCCACCCCCCCCGGGACCTATGTACGAGCAGTACTTC
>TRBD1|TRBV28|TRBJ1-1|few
CASSPTGINTEAFF
TGTGCCAGCAGTCCGACAGGGATCAACACTGAAGCTTTCTTT
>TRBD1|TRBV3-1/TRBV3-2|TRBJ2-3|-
CASSPRRGTGWTDTQYF
TGTGCCAGCAGCCCCCGAAGAGGGACAGGGTGGACAGATACGCAGTATTTT
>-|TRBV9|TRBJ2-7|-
CASSVDRDGYEQYF
TGTGCCAGCAGCGTAGATAGGGACGGATACGAGCAGTACTTC
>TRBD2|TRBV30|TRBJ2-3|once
CAWSGRGDTQYF
TGTGCCTGGAGCGGGAGGGGAGATACGCAGTATTTT
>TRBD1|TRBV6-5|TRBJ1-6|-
CASNTGTGDSPLHF
TGTGCCAGCAATACCGGGACAGGTGATTCACCCCTCCACTTT
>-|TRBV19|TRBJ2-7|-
CASSPWVNYEQYF
TGTGCCAGTAGCCCTTGGGTCAACTACGAGCAGTACTTC
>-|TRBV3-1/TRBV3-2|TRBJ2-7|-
CASSARQVQYF
TGTGCCAGCAGCGCCCGACAGGTGCAGTACTTC
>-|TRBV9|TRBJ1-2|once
CASSVATEEDTYGYTF
TGTGCCAGCAGCGTAGCTACGGAGGAGGACACCTATGGCTACACCTTC
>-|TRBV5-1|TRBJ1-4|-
CASSRTVGNEKLFF
TGCGCCAGCAGCCGGACAGTGGGTAATGAAAAACTGTTTTTT
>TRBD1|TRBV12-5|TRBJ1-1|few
CASGIQGAPSTEAFF
TGTGCTAGTGGTATACAGGGGGCCCCGAGCACTGAAGCTTTCTTT
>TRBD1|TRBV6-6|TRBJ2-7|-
CASSPGTVYEQYF
TGTGCCAGCAGTCCCGGGACAGTCTACGAGCAGTACTTC